This T cell receptor beta chain stems from a study of T cells after yellow fever vaccination. General observations from the study: Weaker, the secondary response peaked sooner, at day 5 versus 15.

This clonotype was detected many times. The antigen is unknown. Using its own MiXCR run on the 5' RACE reads, TCRdb lists one record per CDR3 protein. This table holds a few hundred thousand distinct CDR3 sequences, about a sixth found once. Trimming took 4 bases from V and 6 from J, leaving 13 bases between them. The CDR3 has 14 residues. The germline V gene has CDR1 KGHDR and CDR2 SFDVKD. Sequenced here: PBMCs, sampled more than 4 days after the first yellow fever vaccination. V usage is TRBV24-1 and J usage is TRBJ2-3, with no clear D. The source of this sequence is a man aged 18 to 30 who received the YFV17D yellow fever vaccine. In nucleotides, the CDR3 is TGTGCCACCAGTGACCAACCGGACCCTGATACGCAGTATTTT. Translated, it gives CATSDQPDPDTQYF.